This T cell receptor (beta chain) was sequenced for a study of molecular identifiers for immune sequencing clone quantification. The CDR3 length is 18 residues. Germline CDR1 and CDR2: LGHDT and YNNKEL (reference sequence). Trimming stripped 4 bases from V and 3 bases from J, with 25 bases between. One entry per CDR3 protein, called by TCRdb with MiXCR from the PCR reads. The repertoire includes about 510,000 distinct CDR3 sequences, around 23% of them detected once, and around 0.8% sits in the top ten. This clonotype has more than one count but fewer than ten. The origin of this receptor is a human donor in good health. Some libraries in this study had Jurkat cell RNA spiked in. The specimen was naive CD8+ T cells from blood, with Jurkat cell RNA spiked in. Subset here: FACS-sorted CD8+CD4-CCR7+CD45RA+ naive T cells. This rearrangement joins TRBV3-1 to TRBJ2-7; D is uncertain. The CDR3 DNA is TGTGCCAGCAGCCGTAGTACCCGACCTCCCGGATACAACTACGAGCAGTACTTC. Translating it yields CASSRSTRPPGYNYEQYF.